Below, one T cell receptor (beta chain) is given with its context. TCRdb fed the 5' RACE reads into MiXCR, producing one record per CDR3 protein. The table shows about 720,000 distinct CDR3 sequences, with roughly 8% occurring only once. The sample comes from a study of identical twins. Germline V lookup: CDR1 SQVTM, CDR2 ANQGSEA. The V and J ends lost 7 bases and 4 bases respectively, with 12 bases between them. There are 12 residues in the CDR3. This same sample was also part of a study on yellow fever vaccine responses in identical twins.

Sequencing input: PBMCs. The V call is TRBV29-1, the J call TRBJ2-3, with D perhaps matching TRBD2 (6 bases). The source is a woman aged 18-29 years in good health. For the CDR3, the DNA is TGCAGCGCCGAACTAGCCCCAGATACGCAGTATTTT. Protein: CSAELAPDTQYF.